Listed below are T cell receptor beta chains from one sample, sequenced in a study of beta chain features in type 1 diabetes. The repertoire was sequenced with immunoSEQ multiplex PCR; TCRdb's copy has only in-frame clones and lacks some. The repertoire consists of over 55,000 clones, with 40% to 60% occurring once and the leading ten covering 2% to 3%. What was sequenced was Tregs from blood. These receptors originate from a woman in her thirties or forties with type 1 diabetes. The CDR3 runs from the conserved cysteine through the conserved F or W. Fields, in order: V gene, J gene, CDR3 protein.

>TRBV28|TRBJ2-1
CASSFASYGEQFF
>TRBV7-3|TRBJ2-5
CASSRDRRETQYF
>TRBV7-2|TRBJ1-2
CASSLMGQGATNYGYTF
>TRBV19|TRBJ2-7
CASSMADRTSYEQYF
>TRBV5-6|TRBJ1-6
CASSLGQIQGSPLHF
>TRBV7-2|TRBJ1-1
CASSFQSLTEAFF
>TRBV5-1|TRBJ2-5
CASSSDSLETQYF
>TRBV18|TRBJ1-1
CASSVQGVNTEAFF
>TRBV4-1|TRBJ1-4
CASSQDQGVVEKLFF
>TRBV7-2|TRBJ1-3
CASSLVAGGSSGNTIYF
>TRBV5-5|TRBJ2-3
CASSRGAVDTQYF
>TRBV7-2|TRBJ2-3
CASSLERGTDTQYF
>TRBV6-1|TRBJ2-7
CAEGASGTGEQYF
>TRBV19|TRBJ2-5
CASRGGETQYF
>TRBV5-1|TRBJ2-1
CASSSNWGLAGPGTEQFF
>TRBV4-1|TRBJ1-5
CASGQGQGNQPQHF
>TRBV9|TRBJ2-1
CASSAGGLPSGDEQFF
>TRBV5-4|TRBJ2-7
CASSTRTGGEREQYF
>TRBV6-5|TRBJ2-1
CASRRGDEQFF
>TRBV7-3|TRBJ2-1
CASSTTSGRRNEQFF
>TRBV10-3|TRBJ2-3
CAIRQSTDTQYF
>TRBV7-2|TRBJ2-4
CASSAMALAKNIQYF
>TRBV28|TRBJ2-1
CASSPGGGGPYNEQFF
>TRBV6-6|TRBJ1-5
CASSLRTDRNQPQHF